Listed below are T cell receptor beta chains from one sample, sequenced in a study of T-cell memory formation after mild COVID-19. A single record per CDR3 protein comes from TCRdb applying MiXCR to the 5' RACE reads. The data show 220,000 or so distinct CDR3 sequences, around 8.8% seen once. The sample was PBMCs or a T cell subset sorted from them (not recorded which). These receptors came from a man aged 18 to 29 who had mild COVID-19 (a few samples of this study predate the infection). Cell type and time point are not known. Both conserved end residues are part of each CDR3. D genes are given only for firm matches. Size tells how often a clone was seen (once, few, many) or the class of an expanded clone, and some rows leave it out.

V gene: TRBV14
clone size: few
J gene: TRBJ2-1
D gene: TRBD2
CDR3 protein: CASSRPGGPKYNEQFF
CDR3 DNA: TGTGCCAGCAGCCGCCCGGGGGGGCCTAAGTACAATGAGCAGTTCTTC

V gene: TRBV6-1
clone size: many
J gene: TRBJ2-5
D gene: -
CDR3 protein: CASRPAGETQYF
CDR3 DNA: TGTGCCAGCAGGCCGGCGGGGGAGACCCAGTACTTC

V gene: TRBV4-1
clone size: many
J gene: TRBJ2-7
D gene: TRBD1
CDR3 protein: CASSQDGTGPFYEQYF
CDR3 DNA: TGCGCCAGCAGCCAAGATGGGACAGGGCCATTCTACGAGCAGTACTTC

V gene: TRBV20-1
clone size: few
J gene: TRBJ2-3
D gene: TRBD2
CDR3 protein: CSAGTSMDTQYF
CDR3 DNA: TGCAGTGCCGGGACTAGCATGGATACGCAGTATTTT

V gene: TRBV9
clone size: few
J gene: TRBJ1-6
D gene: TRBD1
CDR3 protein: CASSGRDRNSPLHF
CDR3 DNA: TGTGCCAGCAGCGGACGGGACAGGAATTCACCCCTCCACTTT

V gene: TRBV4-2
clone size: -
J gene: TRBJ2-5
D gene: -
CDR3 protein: CASSPERETQYF
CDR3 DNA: TGTGCCAGCAGCCCGGAACGAGAGACCCAGTACTTC

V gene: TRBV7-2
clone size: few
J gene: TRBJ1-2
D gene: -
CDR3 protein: CASSSGRRRPFGYTF
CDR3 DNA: TGTGCCAGCAGCTCGGGCCGGCGGAGGCCCTTTGGCTACACCTTC

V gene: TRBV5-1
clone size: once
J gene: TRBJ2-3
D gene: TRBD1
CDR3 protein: CASSLLTGGGTQYF
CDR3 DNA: TGCGCCAGCAGCTTGCTGACAGGGGGTGGTACGCAGTATTTT

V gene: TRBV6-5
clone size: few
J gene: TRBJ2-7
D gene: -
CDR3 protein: CASSYSKWGDEQYF
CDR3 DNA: TGTGCCAGCAGTTACTCGAAGTGGGGAGACGAGCAGTACTTC

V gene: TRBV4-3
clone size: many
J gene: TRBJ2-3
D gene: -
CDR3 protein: CASSQNLRAPEVPDTQYF
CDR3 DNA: TGCGCCAGCAGCCAAAATCTTCGGGCCCCCGAGGTCCCAGATACGCAGTATTTT

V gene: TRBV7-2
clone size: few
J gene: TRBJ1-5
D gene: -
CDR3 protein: CASSSPGGGSQPQHF
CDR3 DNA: TGTGCCAGCAGCAGCCCCGGAGGCGGAAGTCAGCCCCAGCATTTT

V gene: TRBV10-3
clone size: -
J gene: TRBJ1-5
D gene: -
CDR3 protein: CAISDSLRGGQPQHF
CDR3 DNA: TGTGCCATCAGTGACTCCCTCAGGGGTGGTCAGCCCCAGCATTTT

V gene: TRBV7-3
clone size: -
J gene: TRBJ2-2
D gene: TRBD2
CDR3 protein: CASSTYTSGTGELFF
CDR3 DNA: TGTGCCAGCAGCACATACACTAGCGGCACCGGGGAGCTGTTTTTT

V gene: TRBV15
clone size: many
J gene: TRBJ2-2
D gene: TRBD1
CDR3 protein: CATGTGLSGELFF
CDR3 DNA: TGTGCCACCGGGACAGGGCTGAGCGGGGAGCTGTTTTTT

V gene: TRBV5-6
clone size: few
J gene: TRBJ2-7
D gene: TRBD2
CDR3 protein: CASKRSGRAYEQYF
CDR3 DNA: TGTGCCAGCAAAAGGTCAGGGAGGGCCTACGAGCAGTACTTC

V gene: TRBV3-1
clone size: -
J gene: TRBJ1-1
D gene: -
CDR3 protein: CASSHDGGVGAFF
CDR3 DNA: TGTGCCAGCAGCCACGACGGGGGAGTAGGAGCTTTCTTT

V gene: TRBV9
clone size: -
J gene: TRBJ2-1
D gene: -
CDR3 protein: CASSARTGWGSNEQFF
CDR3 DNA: TGTGCCAGCAGCGCGCGGACGGGATGGGGGTCGAATGAGCAGTTCTTC

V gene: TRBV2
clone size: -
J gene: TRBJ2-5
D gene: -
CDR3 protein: CASSEGRGETQYF
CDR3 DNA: TGTGCCAGCAGTGAGGGGCGTGGGGAGACCCAGTACTTC

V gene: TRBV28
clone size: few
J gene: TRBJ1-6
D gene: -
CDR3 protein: CASRGPIRSPLHF
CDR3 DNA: TGTGCCAGCAGGGGACCGATTCGGTCACCCCTCCACTTT

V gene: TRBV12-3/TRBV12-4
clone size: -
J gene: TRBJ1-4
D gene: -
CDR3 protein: CASSYFSGPNEKLFF
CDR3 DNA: TGTGCCAGCAGTTACTTTTCGGGACCTAATGAAAAACTGTTTTTT

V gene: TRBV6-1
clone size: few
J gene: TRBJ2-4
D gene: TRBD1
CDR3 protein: CASSEAPYRGYNIQYF
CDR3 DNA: TGTGCCAGCAGTGAAGCACCCTACAGGGGTTATAACATTCAGTACTTC

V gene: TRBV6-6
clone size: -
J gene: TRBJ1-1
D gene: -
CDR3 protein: CASSTGMNTEAFF
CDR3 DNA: TGTGCCAGCAGTACAGGGATGAACACTGAAGCTTTCTTT

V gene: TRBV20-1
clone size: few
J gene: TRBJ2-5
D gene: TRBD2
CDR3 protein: CSASGASGETQYF
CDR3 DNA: TGCAGTGCGAGCGGGGCCTCAGGGGAGACCCAGTACTTC

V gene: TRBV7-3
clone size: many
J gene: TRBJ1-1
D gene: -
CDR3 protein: CASSLSPPDRGNTEAFF
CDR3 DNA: TGTGCCAGCAGCTTAAGCCCGCCAGATAGGGGGAACACTGAAGCTTTCTTT

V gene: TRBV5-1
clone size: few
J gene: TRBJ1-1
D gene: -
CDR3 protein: CASSLEGGSHGEAFF
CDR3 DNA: TGCGCCAGCAGCTTGGAAGGGGGAAGTCATGGTGAAGCTTTCTTT

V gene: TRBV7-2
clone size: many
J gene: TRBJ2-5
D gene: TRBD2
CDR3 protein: CASKSGLAGQETQYF
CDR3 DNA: TGTGCCAGCAAATCGGGACTAGCGGGGCAAGAGACCCAGTACTTC

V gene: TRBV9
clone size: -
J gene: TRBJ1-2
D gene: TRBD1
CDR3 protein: CASSVVGPGGSYGYTF
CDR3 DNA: TGTGCCAGCAGCGTAGTAGGGCCAGGGGGAAGCTATGGCTACACCTTC

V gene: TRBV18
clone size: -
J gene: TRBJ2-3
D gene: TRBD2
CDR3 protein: CASSVLAGGPGDTQYF
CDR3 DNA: TGTGCCAGCTCCGTTTTAGCGGGGGGGCCTGGAGATACGCAGTATTTT

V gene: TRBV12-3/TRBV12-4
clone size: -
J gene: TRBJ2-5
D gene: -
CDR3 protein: CASRGAAGTQETQYF
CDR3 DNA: TGTGCCAGCAGGGGGGCTGCGGGTACCCAAGAGACCCAGTACTTC

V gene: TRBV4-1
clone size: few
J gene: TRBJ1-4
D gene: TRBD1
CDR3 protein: CASSQIQGAANEKLFF
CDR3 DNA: TGCGCCAGCAGCCAGATTCAGGGGGCCGCTAATGAAAAACTGTTTTTT

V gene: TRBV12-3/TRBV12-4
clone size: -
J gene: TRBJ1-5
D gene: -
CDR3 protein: CASSRGHSNQPQHF
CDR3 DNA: TGTGCCAGCTCACGGGGCCATAGCAATCAGCCCCAGCATTTT

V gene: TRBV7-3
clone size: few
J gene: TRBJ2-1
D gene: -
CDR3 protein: CASSPGAGPYNEQFF
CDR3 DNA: TGTGCCAGCAGCCCCGGGGCGGGTCCCTACAATGAGCAGTTCTTC

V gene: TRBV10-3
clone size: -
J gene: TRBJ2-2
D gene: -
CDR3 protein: CATDDGTGELFF
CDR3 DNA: TGTGCCACCGACGACGGCACCGGGGAGCTGTTTTTT

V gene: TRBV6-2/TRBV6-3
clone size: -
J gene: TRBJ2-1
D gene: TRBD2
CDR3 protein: CASSYSNSPSGSYNEQFF
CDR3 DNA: TGTGCCAGCAGTTACTCCAACTCGCCTAGCGGGTCCTACAATGAGCAGTTCTTC

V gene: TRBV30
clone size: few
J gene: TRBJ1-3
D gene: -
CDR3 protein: CAWSVGGNTIYF
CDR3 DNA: TGTGCCTGGAGTGTCGGGGGAAACACCATATATTTT

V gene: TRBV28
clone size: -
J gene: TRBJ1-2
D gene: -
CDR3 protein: CASSLATPYGYTF
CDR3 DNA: TGTGCCAGCAGTTTAGCGACACCCTATGGCTACACCTTC

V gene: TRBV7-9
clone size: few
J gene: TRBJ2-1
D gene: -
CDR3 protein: CASSFMDQHNEQFF
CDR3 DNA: TGTGCCAGCAGCTTCATGGACCAACACAATGAGCAGTTCTTC

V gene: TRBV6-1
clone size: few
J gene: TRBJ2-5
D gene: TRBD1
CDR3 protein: CASRPGQQETQYF
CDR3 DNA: TGTGCCAGCAGACCGGGACAGCAAGAGACCCAGTACTTC

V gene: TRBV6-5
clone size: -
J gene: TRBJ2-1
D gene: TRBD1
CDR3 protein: CASSSGTGRNEQFF
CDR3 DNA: TGTGCCAGCAGTTCCGGGACAGGTAGGAATGAGCAGTTCTTC

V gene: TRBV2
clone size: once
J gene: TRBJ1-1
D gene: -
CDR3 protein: CASRSHRVANTEAFF
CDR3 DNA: TGTGCCAGCAGGTCCCACAGGGTGGCCAACACTGAAGCTTTCTTT

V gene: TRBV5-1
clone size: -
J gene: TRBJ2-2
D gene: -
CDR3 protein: CASSLAGPLGRLFF
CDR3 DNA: TGCGCCAGCAGCTTGGCCGGTCCCCTGGGGCGGCTGTTTTTT

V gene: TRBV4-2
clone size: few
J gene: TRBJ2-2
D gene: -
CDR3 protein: CASSQDRDLLTGELFF
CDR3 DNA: TGTGCCAGCAGCCAAGACCGGGACCTACTCACCGGGGAGCTGTTTTTT

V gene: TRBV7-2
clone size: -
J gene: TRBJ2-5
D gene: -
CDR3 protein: CASTVDRQETQYF
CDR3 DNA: TGTGCCAGCACCGTTGACAGACAAGAGACCCAGTACTTC

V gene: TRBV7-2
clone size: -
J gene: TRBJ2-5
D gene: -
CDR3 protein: CASSYQTSSETQYF
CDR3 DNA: TGTGCCAGCAGCTACCAGACTAGTTCTGAGACCCAGTACTTC

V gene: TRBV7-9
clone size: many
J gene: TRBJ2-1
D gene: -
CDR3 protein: CASSLAMRAEQFF
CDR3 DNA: TGTGCCAGCAGCTTAGCGATGCGGGCGGAGCAGTTCTTC

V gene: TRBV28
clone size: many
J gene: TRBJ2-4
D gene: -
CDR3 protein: CASSLWGSKNIQYF
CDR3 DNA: TGTGCCAGCAGTTTATGGGGATCCAAAAACATTCAGTACTTC

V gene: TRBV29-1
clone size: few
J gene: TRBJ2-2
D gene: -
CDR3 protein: CSAGARSGELFF
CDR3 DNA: TGCAGCGCGGGGGCGCGTTCCGGGGAGCTGTTTTTT

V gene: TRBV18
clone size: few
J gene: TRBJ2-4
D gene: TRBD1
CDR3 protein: CASSPNPGQGNIQYF
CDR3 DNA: TGTGCCAGCTCACCAAACCCGGGACAGGGTAATATTCAGTACTTC

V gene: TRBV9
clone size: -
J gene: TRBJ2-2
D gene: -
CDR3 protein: CASSVEGRGGGTGELFF
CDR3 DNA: TGTGCCAGCAGCGTAGAGGGTCGTGGAGGGGGCACCGGGGAGCTGTTTTTT

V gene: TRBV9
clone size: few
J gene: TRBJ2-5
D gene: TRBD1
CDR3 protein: CASSGGQKETQYF
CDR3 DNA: TGTGCCAGCTCAGGGGGACAGAAGGAGACCCAGTACTTC

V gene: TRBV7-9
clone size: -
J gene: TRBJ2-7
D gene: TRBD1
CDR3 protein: CASSRDRGRSYEQYF
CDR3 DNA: TGTGCCAGCAGCCGAGACAGGGGTAGATCCTACGAGCAGTACTTC

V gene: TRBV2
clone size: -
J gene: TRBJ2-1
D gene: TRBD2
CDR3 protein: CASQGTSGANEQFF
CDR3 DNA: TGTGCTTCCCAGGGGACTAGCGGGGCAAATGAGCAGTTCTTC

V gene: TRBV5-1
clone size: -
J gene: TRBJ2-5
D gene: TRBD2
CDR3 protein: CDSSLASGEETQYF
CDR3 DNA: TGCGACAGCAGCTTGGCTAGCGGGGAAGAGACCCAGTACTTC

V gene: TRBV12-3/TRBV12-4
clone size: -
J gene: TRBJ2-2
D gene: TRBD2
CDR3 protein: CASKLAGGNTGELFF
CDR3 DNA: TGTGCCAGCAAACTAGCGGGGGGGAACACCGGGGAGCTGTTTTTT

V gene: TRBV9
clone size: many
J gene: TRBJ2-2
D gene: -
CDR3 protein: CASSVENTGELFF
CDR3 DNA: TGTGCCAGCAGCGTAGAGAACACCGGGGAGCTGTTTTTT

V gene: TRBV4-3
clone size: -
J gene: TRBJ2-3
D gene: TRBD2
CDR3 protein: CASSQDHSGGSNTQYF
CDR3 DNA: TGCGCCAGCAGCCAAGACCACAGCGGGGGATCGAATACGCAGTATTTT